What follows describes a single TCR beta chain. The second PCR ran roughly 6 to 12 cycles with a sample-barcoded 5' primer and J-beta primers. TCRdb used MiXCR to reprocess the 5' RACE reads, holding one entry per CDR3 protein. The sample carries roughly 1,300,000 distinct CDR3 sequences, around 59% recorded once. Germline values: CDR1 LNHNV, CDR2 YYDKDF (reference sequence). This CDR3 is 14 amino acids long. These data belong to a study of blood T cells in healthy people across ages. The receptor comes from a man aged 18 to 29 in good health. Sample: blood. The rearrangement links TRBV15 to TRBJ2-7, with D maybe TRBD2 (5 bases). The J call is doubtful: the DNA matches TRBJ2-5 better. CDR3 sequence (DNA): TGTGCCACCAGCAGAGGGCTAGCCGGGGAGACCCAGTACTTC. It encodes CATSRGLAGETQYF.